A single sample gave rise to the 30 T cell receptor beta chains below, sequenced in a study of tissue T cells after allogeneic stem cell transplantation. The time point: mouse harvest day 7 after allogeneic transplant. Tail vein injection delivered 10^7 T-cell-depleted bone marrow cells and 10^6 splenic CD5+ T cells. Clones were sequenced by immunoSEQ multiplex PCR, and TCRdb holds only the in-frame ones, with some missing. Of 5,500 to 8,500 clones listed, about 53% are singletons. Sequencing was done on a sample of gut tissue. Receptors originate from a female BALB/c mouse given C57BL/6 T cells with graft-versus-host disease after an allogeneic hematopoietic cell transplant.

Notes on this clone: Mouse names are used for the genes. The CDR3 is cut off 1 residue early in the read; its end comes from the germline J gene. The rearrangement joins TRBV23 to TRBJ1-4; the listed D gene, TRBD1, was not tested against the DNA. This CDR3 spans 15 amino acids. The germline CDR1 and CDR2 sequences are KGHTA and FQNQQP. This CDR3 reads CSSSQGGQTNERLFF. The DNA read from the CDR3 is TGCTCCAGCAGTCAAGGGGGACAGACCAACGAAAGATTATTT.

Sample share makes this clone medium-sized. The gene symbols are mouse symbols. The read finishes 1 residue shy of the CDR3 end, and the germline J gene is used to complete it. This chain links TRBV12-1 with TRBJ2-7, with 9 bases fitting TRBD2. This CDR3 is 14 amino acids long. CDR1 SGHSN and CDR2 HYEKVE come from the germline V gene. The V gene end was trimmed by 1 base and the J gene end by 3 bases; junction bases not matched to a gene: 3. The CDR3 here is CASSLVWGGYEQYF. Incomplete CDR3 DNA: TGTGCCAGCTCTCTTGTCTGGGGGGGCTATGAACAGTAC.

Of note for this clone: The gene names given are mouse names. The CDR3 is cut off 1 residue early in the read; its end comes from the germline J gene. The chain has TRBV23 and TRBJ1-1; TRBD1 was called by the table and not checked on the DNA. Looked up from germline, CDR1 is KGHTA and CDR2 is FQNQQP. This CDR3 contains 14 residues. The CDR3 loop is CSSSPGQANTEVFF. The DNA read from the CDR3 is TGCTCCAGCAGTCCGGGACAGGCAAACACAGAAGTCTTC.

By share of the sample, this clone is medium-sized. The listed genes are named as in mouse. CDR3: CASGLGGTSAETLYF. CDR3 DNA (partial): TGTGCCAGCGGTCTTGGGGGCACTAGTGCAGAAACGCTGTAT. V gene TRBV13-2 combines with J gene TRBJ2-3; D is tentatively TRBD1 or TRBD2 (6 bases each). Read coverage stops 1 residue before the CDR3 terminus; the germline J gene supplies the remainder. Germline CDR1 reads NNHNN; CDR2 reads SYGAGS (reference sequence). Between the trimmed V and J ends, which lost 4 bases and 0 bases, there was a span of 12 bases. CDR3 length equals 15 residues.

By sample fraction, this clone is medium-sized. Any gene name here is a mouse gene name. With the read ending 1 residue before the CDR3 end, the germline J gene is used to fill in that end. This sequence joins TRBV19 and TRBJ1-4; D unclear. CDR1 is FNHDT and CDR2 is SITEND in the germline V gene (reference sequence). Trimming took 4 bases from V and 0 from J, leaving 10 bases between them. The CDR3 extends over 15 amino acids. The CDR3 bases that were read are TGTGCCAGCAGTGCCCGGCACGTTTCCAACGAAAGATTATTT. Protein sequence: CASSARHVSNERLF. The entire CDR3 is CASSARHVSNERLFF.

Notes on this clone: These gene names are mouse names. The read ends 1 residue early relative to the CDR3; the germline J gene fills the gap. The chain uses TRBV26 and TRBJ1-2; 7 bases fit TRBD1. This CDR3 is built from 13 residues. Germline V gene data show CDR1 as KGHPV and CDR2 as FQNQEV (reference sequence). Trimming at V came to 5 bases and at J to 1 base, leaving 1 base not matched to a gene. The CDR3 reads CASSWDRNSDYTF. Partial CDR3 DNA: TGTGCCAGCAGTTGGGACAGAAACTCCGACTACACC.

There are a few counts of this clone. Gene names and germline match the mouse. The read ends 1 residue before the CDR3 terminus; that terminus is restored from the germline J gene. The chain carries TRBV19 and TRBJ2-1; the D gene is possibly TRBD1 (6 bases). The CDR3 runs to 14 residues. V lost 4 bases to trimming and J lost 0 bases, with 8 bases between them. Germline CDR1 FNHDT, CDR2 SITEND (reference sequence). The part of the CDR3 DNA that was read is TGTGCCAGCAGTGGGACATTTAACTATGCTGAGCAGTTC. Its protein product is CASSGTFNYAEQF. The CDR3 reads in full as CASSGTFNYAEQFF.

As concerns this clone: Here the gene names and germline are mouse. Read coverage stops 1 residue before the CDR3 terminus; the germline J gene supplies the remainder. The gene calls are TRBV3 and TRBJ2-5; tentative D call: TRBD1 (7 bases). CDR1 is SNHLY, CDR2 FYNGKV, per germline (reference sequence). This CDR3 has 14 amino acids. V was cut by 3 bases and J by 4 bases, with 11 bases left in between. The sequenced part of the CDR3 DNA is TGTGCCAGCAGCTTCGGAGGGGGCGAAGACACCCAGTAC. This sequence encodes CASSFGGGEDTQY. The full CDR3 reads CASSFGGGEDTQYF.

This clone has a handful of counts. Mouse gene names and germline throughout. The CDR3 extends 1 residue past the end of the read, so its final part is completed from the germline J gene. This rearrangement joins TRBV26 to TRBJ2-7; 8 bases match TRBD2. Looked up from germline, CDR1 is KGHPV and CDR2 is FQNQEV (reference sequence). The CDR3 spans 16 residues. V shed 0 bases and J 1 base; nucleotides not matched to a gene: 5. CDR3 bases read: TGTGCCAGCAGTCTGTCGTATCACTGGGGGTCCTATGAACAGTAC. Its protein is CASSLSYHWGSYEQY. The CDR3 in full is CASSLSYHWGSYEQYF.

Worth noting for this clone: Gene labels here are mouse ones. Coverage ceases 1 residue before the CDR3 finishes, and the germline J gene fills in the end. The chain links TRBV26 to TRBJ2-7, with 11 bases fitting TRBD1. The CDR3 covers 14 residues. Germline CDR1 reads KGHPV; CDR2 reads FQNQEV (reference sequence). V shed 4 bases and J 2 bases; nucleotides not matched to a gene: 1. The CDR3 sequence is CASSPGQGAYEQYF. The part of the CDR3 DNA that was read is TGTGCCAGCAGTCCGGGACAGGGGGCCTATGAACAGTAC. Full variable domain (outside the CDR3, taken from reference TRBV26 and TRBJ2-7): NSKVIQTPRYLVKGQGQKAKMRCIPEKGHPVVFWYQQNKNNEFKFLINFQNQEVLQQIDMTEKRFSAECPSNSPCSLEIQSSEAGDSALYLCASSPGQGAYEQYFGPGTRLTVL.

In regard to this clone: The germline and genes are mouse ones. The read ends 1 residue before the CDR3 terminus; that terminus is restored from the germline J gene. The rearrangement joins TRBV26 to TRBJ1-1; a possible D gene is TRBD1 (5 bases). CDR1 is KGHPV and CDR2 is FQNQEV in the germline V gene (reference sequence). Trimming removed 2 bases at V and 0 bases at J, with 7 bases between. This CDR3 spans 14 amino acids. The sequenced CDR3 bases are TGTGCCAGCAGTCTGGAGGGGACAAACACAGAAGTCTTC. Protein sequence: CASSLEGTNTEVF. The entire CDR3 sequence reads CASSLEGTNTEVFF.

Comments on this clone: Gene names and germline match the mouse. The missing CDR3 end, 1 residue past where the read stops, is filled in from the germline J gene. J is TRBJ2-4 and V is TRBV13-2; D possibly corresponds to TRBD1 (5 bases). The V gene lost 3 bases and the J gene lost 2 bases, with 7 bases spanning the gap. Germline CDR1 and CDR2: NNHNN and SYGAGS (reference sequence). The CDR3 is made up of 13 amino acids. The DNA read from the CDR3 is TGTGCCAGCGGTGGGACAAATCAAAACACCTTGTAC. Protein product: CASGGTNQNTLY. The CDR3 as a whole reads CASGGTNQNTLYF.

In regard to this clone: Gene names are the mouse ones. Read data end 1 residue before the CDR3 end; the end is taken from the germline J gene. The V call is TRBV26, the J call TRBJ1-4, with D uncertain. The CDR3 spans 13 residues. Germline lookup yields CDR1 KGHPV and CDR2 FQNQEV (reference sequence). V lost 3 bases and J 1 base, leaving 3 bases between the germline ends. CDR3: CASSLYSNERLFF. The DNA read from the CDR3 is TGTGCCAGCAGTCTATATTCCAACGAAAGATTATTT.

As concerns this clone: All gene names here are mouse names. The read stops 1 residue short of the end of the CDR3; the missing end is completed from the germline J gene. V gene TRBV12-2 combines with J gene TRBJ2-4; 10 positions agree with TRBD2. There are 15 residues in the CDR3. Germline CDR1 is SGHLS and CDR2 is HYDKME. J gave up 0 bases and V 4 bases, and 3 bases lay outside the gene matches. This CDR3 is CASSDWGVSQNTLYF. The CDR3 bases that were read are TGTGCCAGCTCCGACTGGGGGGTTAGTCAAAACACCTTGTAC. Full variable domain (rest looked up from reference TRBV12-2 and TRBJ2-4): NSGVVQSPRYIIKGKGERSILKCIPISGHLSVAWYQQTQGQELKFFIQHYDKMERDKGNLPSRFSVQQFDDYHSEMNMSALELEDSAVYFCASSDWGVSQNTLYFGAGTRLSVL.

This clone came up a few times. Genes here carry mouse names. The sequence runs out 1 residue before the end of the CDR3; the remainder is reconstructed from the germline J gene. The chain uses TRBV5 and TRBJ1-4, with 7 nucleotides matching TRBD1. Germline V lookup: CDR1 LGHNA, CDR2 YNLKQL (reference sequence). V was clipped by 4 bases and J by 0 bases; unmatched bases: 5. CDR3 length: 16 residues. This chain's CDR3 is CASSPFGTVSNERLFF. The sequenced CDR3 bases are TGTGCCAGCAGCCCCTTCGGGACAGTTTCCAACGAAAGATTATTT.

As regards this clone: Gene names are the mouse ones. The read terminates 1 residue ahead of where the CDR3 ends, so the germline J gene completes it. The V call is TRBV26, the J call TRBJ2-4; D is perhaps TRBD2 (6 bases). The germline gives CDR1 KGHPV, CDR2 FQNQEV (reference sequence). This CDR3 is 15 amino acids long. The V end was cut by 2 bases, the J end by 0 bases, with 9 bases between. Partial CDR3 DNA: TGTGCCAGCAGTCTGGCAGGGACTAGTCAAAACACCTTGTAC. Its protein is CASSLAGTSQNTLY. The full CDR3 is CASSLAGTSQNTLYF. Using reference TRBV26 and TRBJ2-4 for the parts outside the CDR3, the full variable domain is NSKVIQTPRYLVKGQGQKAKMRCIPEKGHPVVFWYQQNKNNEFKFLINFQNQEVLQQIDMTEKRFSAECPSNSPCSLEIQSSEAGDSALYLCASSLAGTSQNTLYFGAGTRLSVL.

This clone has only a few counts. Gene names and germline refer to mouse. The read stops 1 residue short of the end of the CDR3; the missing end is completed from the germline J gene. The chain links TRBV26 to TRBJ2-5, with D unresolved. The V gene's germline CDR1 is KGHPV and CDR2 FQNQEV (reference sequence). The CDR3 consists of 14 residues. Trimming stripped 2 bases from V and 0 bases from J, with 6 bases between. This chain's CDR3 is CASSLGVNQDTQYF. Incomplete CDR3 DNA: TGTGCCAGCAGTCTGGGGGTTAACCAAGACACCCAGTAC.

To note about this clone: Mouse names are used for the genes. The read terminates 1 residue before the CDR3 end, so the remaining end is supplied by the germline J gene. The chain joins TRBV26 to TRBJ2-2; D is unclear. Trimming pared 0 bases from V and 3 bases from J, leaving 2 bases between. This CDR3 is 13 amino acids long. The germline V gene has CDR1 KGHPV and CDR2 FQNQEV (reference sequence). CDR3 region: CASSLSHTGQLYF. The DNA read from the CDR3 is TGTGCCAGCAGTCTGTCTCACACCGGGCAGCTCTAC.

A remark on this clone: Genes here carry mouse names. The CDR3 goes on 1 residue after the read ends, and that part is filled in from the germline J gene. The chain is built from TRBV3 and TRBJ1-1; D call uncertain. Germline V lookup: CDR1 SNHLY, CDR2 FYNGKV (reference sequence). This CDR3 comprises 14 residues. V lost 1 base and J 0 bases, leaving 6 bases between the germline ends. The CDR3 here is CASSLEAANTEVFF. The sequenced CDR3 bases are TGTGCCAGCAGCTTAGAGGCAGCAAACACAGAAGTCTTC. Combining the CDR3 with reference TRBV3 and TRBJ1-1 gives the whole variable domain GPKVLQIPSHQIIDMGQMVTLNCDPVSNHLYFYWYKQILGQQMEFLVNFYNGKVMEKSKLFKDQFSVERPDGSYFTLKIQPTALEDSAVYFCASSLEAANTEVFFGKGTRLTVV.

Note on this clone: Gene names follow the mouse nomenclature. The CDR3 extends 1 residue past the end of the read, so its final part is completed from the germline J gene. V and J are TRBV31 and TRBJ2-7, with 9 bases identical to TRBD2. CDR3 length equals 15 residues. CDR1 and CDR2 (germline): GKSSPN, SITVG. V shed 0 bases, J shed 1 base, and the junction held 4 bases outside the gene matches. The CDR3 is CAWSLAGTGSYEQYF. The CDR3 DNA, read in part, is TGTGCCTGGAGTCTAGCCGGGACTGGGTCCTATGAACAGTAC.

About this clone: Genes and germline are mouse. The CDR3 end lies 1 residue beyond the end of the read and is filled in from the germline J gene. The rearrangement uses TRBV26 and TRBJ2-4; 13 nucleotides line up with TRBD2. The CDR3 has 15 residues. Germline V CDR1 and CDR2: KGHPV, FQNQEV (reference sequence). After removal of 5 bases from V and 2 bases from J, the junction contained 1 base not matched to a gene. CDR3 DNA, as far as it was read: TGTGCCAGCAGTGGACTGGGGGGGCATCAAAACACCTTGTAC. Protein sequence: CASSGLGGHQNTLY. The whole CDR3 region reads CASSGLGGHQNTLYF.

This clone has just a few counts. Gene and germline names: mouse. Read sequence stops 1 residue before the CDR3 end, and the germline J gene provides the missing end. The V and J genes are TRBV26 and TRBJ1-3; D gene uncertain. V was pared by 6 bases and J by 0 bases, with 6 bases between. Germline CDR1 is KGHPV and CDR2 is FQNQEV (reference sequence). The CDR3 is 13 amino acids. CDR3 DNA (partial): TGTGCCAGCAGACAGATTTCTGGAAATACGCTCTAT. Amino acids: CASRQISGNTLY. The whole CDR3 reads CASRQISGNTLYF.

This clone qualifies as large (0.1 to 1%). Genes here carry mouse names. Read coverage stops 1 residue before the CDR3 terminus; the germline J gene supplies the remainder. This rearrangement joins TRBV13-2 to TRBJ1-4; possible D gene TRBD1, 6 bases. The CDR3 sequence is 14 residues long. V lost 2 bases to trimming and J lost 3 bases, with 8 bases between them. CDR1 is NNHNN and CDR2 is SYGAGS in the germline V gene (reference sequence). The CDR3 bases that were read are TGTGCCAGCGGTGACAGGGGAACCAACGAAAGATTATTT. This sequence encodes CASGDRGTNERLF. The complete CDR3 protein is CASGDRGTNERLFF.

A remark on this clone: Gene and germline names: mouse. The missing CDR3 end, 1 residue past where the read stops, is filled in from the germline J gene. The chain joins TRBV13-2 to TRBJ2-5; D is perhaps TRBD2 (5 bases). V was pared by 2 bases and J by 0 bases, with 7 bases between. Per the germline V gene, CDR1 is NNHNN and CDR2 is SYGAGS (reference sequence). The CDR3 is 14 amino acids. CDR3 sequence reads: CASGDWANQDTQYF. CDR3 DNA (partial): TGTGCCAGCGGTGACTGGGCTAACCAAGACACCCAGTAC.

With regard to this clone: Gene names are mouse gene names. The read halts 1 residue ahead of the CDR3 end, with the missing end drawn from the germline J gene. This rearrangement joins TRBV26 to TRBJ1-4, with TRBD1 matching 9 bases. With V trimmed by 2 bases and J by 7 bases, 2 bases remained unmatched. The CDR3 is 14 residues long. Germline loops: CDR1 KGHPV, CDR2 FQNQEV (reference sequence). The part of the CDR3 DNA that was read is TGTGCCAGCAGTCTGGGACAGGGGACCGAAAGATTATTT. Translation gives CASSLGQGTERLF. The CDR3, in full, reads CASSLGQGTERLFF.

Comment on this clone: Mouse gene names apply. The read finishes 1 residue shy of the CDR3 end, and the germline J gene is used to complete it. The J gene is TRBJ1-1, the V gene TRBV3, with D maybe TRBD1 (5 bases). Trimming stripped 5 bases from V and 1 base from J, with 8 bases between. Looked up from germline, CDR1 is SNHLY and CDR2 is FYNGKV (reference sequence). The CDR3 spans 13 residues. The CDR3 bases that were read are TGTGCCAGCAGCCCGGGGGGGAACACAGAAGTCTTC. Protein: CASSPGGNTEVF. The whole CDR3 region reads CASSPGGNTEVFF.

In this sample, this clone is medium-sized. Gene names refer to mouse genes. The CDR3 is cut off 1 residue early in the read; its end comes from the germline J gene. The rearrangement joins TRBV16 to TRBJ2-7; D is perhaps TRBD1 or TRBD2 (6 bases each). This CDR3 is built from 14 residues. V gave up 2 bases and J gave up 0 bases, with 8 bases separating them. Germline V gene sequence: CDR1 SGHSA, CDR2 FRNQAP. CDR3 DNA (partial): TGTGCAAGCAGCTTAAGGGGGGACTCCTATGAACAGTAC. Translated, it gives CASSLRGDSYEQY. The entire CDR3 is CASSLRGDSYEQYF.

On this clone itself: Gene names follow the mouse nomenclature. The read stops 1 residue short of the end of the CDR3; the missing end is completed from the germline J gene. V usage is TRBV3 and J usage is TRBJ2-1; no reliable D call. Trimming shortened V by 5 bases and J by 7 bases, and 12 bases separated the two germline ends. Germline CDR1 reads SNHLY; CDR2 reads FYNGKV (reference sequence). The CDR3 runs 13 residues. The part of the CDR3 DNA that was read is TGTGCCAGCAGCCTCGGACCCCGAGCTGAGCAGTTC. This encodes CASSLGPRAEQF. The CDR3 in full is CASSLGPRAEQFF.

With regard to this clone: Gene names denote mouse genes. The sequenced fragment ends 1 residue before the CDR3 boundary, so the rest is inferred from the germline J gene. The V call is TRBV26, the J call TRBJ1-4, with D possibly TRBD1 on 6 matching bases. The CDR3 length is 15 residues. V gave up 3 bases and J gave up 3 bases, with 11 bases separating them. Germline lookup yields CDR1 KGHPV and CDR2 FQNQEV (reference sequence). The CDR3 protein is CASSLGTNPNERLFF. CDR3 bases read: TGTGCCAGCAGTCTCGGGACAAACCCCAACGAAAGATTATTT.

This clone is categorized as medium-sized (0.01 to 0.1%). Gene names refer to mouse genes. The CDR3 loop reads CASSLTGGSYEQYF. The sequenced part of the CDR3 DNA is TGTGCAAGCAGCCTGACTGGGGGCTCCTATGAACAGTAC. J is TRBJ2-7 and V is TRBV16; 9 nucleotides line up with TRBD2. Coverage ceases 1 residue before the CDR3 finishes, and the germline J gene fills in the end. The CDR3 runs to 14 residues. V dropped 5 bases and J dropped 0; count of bases not matched to a gene: 2. CDR1 and CDR2 from the germline V gene are SGHSA and FRNQAP.